The T cell receptor beta chain described here comes from a study of human T cells and chemical hapten exposure. Overall study context: Variation in per-sample TCR yields came mainly from small pooled library volume differences.

Time point indicated: patch test 1, 2 weeks after DPC sensitization. Indicated treatment: therapeutic diphenylcyclopropenone sensitization with weekly scalp DPC. TCRdb re-derived calls from the RACE reads in MiXCR, one entry per CDR3 protein. The sample lists 300,000 to 450,000 distinct CDR3 sequences, more than 4.5% occurring once. Many counts were recorded for this clonotype. Antigen: not known. Study-wide points: Those TCRs sitting above 1 in 1000 frequency stayed the same with DPC sensitization.

V dropped 5 bases and J dropped 6; count of bases not matched to a gene: 9. The germline V gene encodes CDR1 MNHEY and CDR2 SMNVEV (reference sequence). CDR3 length: 15 amino acids. Sequences were derived from whole blood, sampled in connection with sensitization to the hapten diphenylcyclopropenone (DPC). This chain links TRBV27 with TRBJ2-7; the match to TRBD2 covers 11 bases. This sequence was found in a woman aged 50 to 65 with alopecia areata. Some clones in this sample may be carry-over from other donors' samples. CDR3 protein: CASSTTGTSGAEQYF. Here the CDR3 DNA reads TGTGCCAGCAGTACAACCGGGACTAGCGGAGCCGAGCAGTACTTC.